These 4 T cell receptor beta chains originate from one sample sequenced in a study of blood T cell repertoires in COVID-19. Clones were sequenced by immunoSEQ multiplex PCR, and TCRdb holds only the in-frame ones, with some missing. The repertoire holds fewer than 200,000 clones, with about 85% as singletons. Sequenced sample: peripheral blood. These receptor sequences come from a woman aged 60-75 years with COVID-19, enrolled during active disease.

The chain links TRBV19 to TRBJ2-3; D unclear. V was trimmed by 6 bases and J by 4 bases, leaving 20 bases between them. The germline V gene has CDR1 LNHDA and CDR2 SQIVND (reference sequence). The CDR3 consists of 16 residues. The chain's CDR3 is CASSLWAFSAPDTQYF. CDR3 DNA sequence: TGTGCCAGTAGCCTGTGGGCGTTCTCGGCCCCAGATACGCAGTATTTT. Supplemented by reference TRBV19 and TRBJ2-3, the full variable domain reads DGGITQSPKYLFRKEGQNVTLSCEQNLNHDAMYWYRQDPGQGLRLIYYSQIVNDFQKGDIAEGYSVSREKKESFPLTVTSAQKNPTAFYLCASSLWAFSAPDTQYFGPGTRLTVL.

The chain couples TRBV3-1 (or the pseudogene TRBV3-2) to TRBJ2-1, with 15 bases matching TRBD2. The CDR3 runs to 19 residues. With 3 bases clipped from V and 2 bases from J, the junction kept 8 bases outside the gene matches. Germline V gene lookup returns CDR1 LGHDT and CDR2 YNNKEL (reference sequence). The CDR3 is CASSHRTSGGAGTYNEQFF. Written as DNA, the CDR3 is TGTGCCAGCAGCCATAGGACTAGCGGGGGGGCCGGGACCTACAATGAGCAGTTCTTC.

The chain couples TRBV7-3 to TRBJ1-1; 9 positions match TRBD1. The CDR3 extends over 16 amino acids. CDR1 is SGHTA and CDR2 is FQGTGA in the germline V gene. V trimming: 4 bases; J trimming: 1 base; junction bases outside the gene matches: 7. The CDR3 bases are TGTGCCAGCAGCTCTACAGGGGGCGTTAAGAACACTGAAGCTTTCTTT. Encoded protein: CASSSTGGVKNTEAFF.

The rearrangement joins TRBV5-1 to TRBJ1-6; 9 nucleotides line up with TRBD1. The CDR3 sequence is 16 residues long. Germline-derived CDR1 and CDR2 are SGHRS and YFSETQ. The V and J ends lost 5 bases and 6 bases, in that order; junction bases with no gene match: 9. The CDR3, as DNA: TGCGCCAGCAGAAACCCCGGGACAGGGAGTAATTCACCCCTCCACTTT. It codes for CASRNPGTGSNSPLHF. The entire variable domain, with the rest obtained from reference TRBV5-1 and TRBJ1-6, is as follows: KAGVTQTPRYLIKTRGQQVTLSCSPISGHRSVSWYQQTPGQGLQFLFEYFSETQRNKGNFPGRFSGRQFSNSRSEMNVSTLELGDSALYLCASRNPGTGSNSPLHFGNGTRLTVT.